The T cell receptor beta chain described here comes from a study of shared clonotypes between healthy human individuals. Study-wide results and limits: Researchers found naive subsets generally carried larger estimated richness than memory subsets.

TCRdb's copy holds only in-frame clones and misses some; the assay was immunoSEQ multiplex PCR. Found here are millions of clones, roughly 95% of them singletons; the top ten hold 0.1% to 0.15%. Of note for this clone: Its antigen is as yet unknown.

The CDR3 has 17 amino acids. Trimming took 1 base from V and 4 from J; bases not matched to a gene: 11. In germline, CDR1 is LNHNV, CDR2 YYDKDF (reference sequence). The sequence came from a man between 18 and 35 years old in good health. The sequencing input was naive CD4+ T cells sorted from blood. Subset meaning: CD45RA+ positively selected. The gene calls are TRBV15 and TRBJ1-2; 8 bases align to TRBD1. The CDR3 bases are TGTGCCACCAGCAGAGGAGGAGGACAGGGCCTAACCTATGGCTACACCTTC. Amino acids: CATSRGGGQGLTYGYTF.